This T cell receptor beta chain comes out of a study of blood T cell repertoires in COVID-19. Looking at the study overall: Some COVID-19 samples were acute and others convalescent; all came from the United States, Italy and Spain. PBMCs, B-cell-depleted T cells, or T cells provided the cDNA or gDNA that made up the material.

In the original workflow: Amplifying reference gene primers gave estimates of nucleated cell counts. Assay: immunoSEQ multiplex PCR; the TCRdb copy retains only in-frame clones and omits some. The V and J calls and the clone size are those of that table, but D and trimming were determined from the DNA. Of a few hundred thousand clones listed, 70% to 90% are singletons. The V and J ends lost 4 bases and 5 bases respectively, with 12 bases between them. The CDR3 consists of 14 residues. Germline CDR1 and CDR2: SGHRS and YFSETQ. The chain is built from TRBV5-1 and TRBJ1-4; no definite D call. This TCR came from a woman in her fifties or sixties who had recovered from COVID-19. The material sequenced was peripheral blood. CDR3 amino acids: CASSIGSGNEKLFF. The CDR3 DNA sequence: TGCGCCAGCAGCATAGGTAGCGGGAATGAAAAACTGTTTTTT.